Each of the 30 T cell receptor beta chains below was sequenced from the same sample in a study of blood T cell repertoires in COVID-19. Data came from immunoSEQ multiplex PCR; TCRdb stores just in-frame clones and leaves some out. The repertoire holds 120,000 or so clones, with 70% to 90% as singletons. The sequenced sample was peripheral blood. The source of these receptors is a human donor in a cohort sampled during active COVID-19.

The chain couples TRBV5-1 to TRBJ2-3, with 7 positions matching TRBD1. The germline V gene encodes CDR1 SGHRS and CDR2 YFSETQ. The CDR3 spans 14 residues. V lost 1 base and J lost 3; bases outside the gene matches: 2. Written as DNA, the CDR3 is TGCGCCAGCAGCTTGTGGGGACAGACAGATACGCAGTATTTT. Its protein product is CASSLWGQTDTQYF.

This clone has only a few counts. V usage is TRBV4-1 and J usage is TRBJ1-2; D remains unclear. Germline-derived CDR1 and CDR2 are MGHRA and YSYEKL. The V end was cut by 0 bases, the J end by 4 bases, with 12 bases between. The CDR3 is made up of 15 amino acids. The CDR3 nucleotides read TGCGCCAGCAGCCAAGAAGTGGGGAGAAGCTATGGCTACACCTTC. This sequence encodes CASSQEVGRSYGYTF.

The V call is TRBV29-1, the J call TRBJ1-2, with D possibly TRBD1 on 6 matching bases. Germline CDR1 is SQVTM and CDR2 is ANQGSEA. V gave up 5 bases and J gave up 3 bases, with 7 bases separating them. The length of the CDR3 is 11 residues. This CDR3 is CSVRQDYGYTF. CDR3 coding DNA: TGCAGCGTTCGACAGGACTATGGCTACACCTTC.

The chain has TRBV5-1 and TRBJ2-3; 9 bases are shared with TRBD2. Germline V lookup: CDR1 SGHRS, CDR2 YFSETQ. This CDR3 contains 18 residues. V shed 0 bases, J shed 5 bases, and the junction held 13 bases outside the gene matches. CDR3 nucleotides: TGCGCCAGCAGCTTGGGCGGGAGGGGAGTAGCCACCCAAGATACGCAGTATTTT. This encodes CASSLGGRGVATQDTQYF.

This clone was picked up a small number of times. The V and J genes are TRBV7-9 and TRBJ2-7, with 7 bases identical to TRBD1. V was clipped by 5 bases and J by 2 bases; unmatched bases: 6. Looked up from germline, CDR1 is SEHNR and CDR2 is FQNEAQ (reference sequence). This CDR3 is built from 14 residues. The CDR3 nucleotides are TGTGCCAGCAGCCTAGGGGGCCCCGCCTACGAGCAGTACTTC. It translates to CASSLGGPAYEQYF. The full variable domain, with the rest looked up from reference TRBV7-9 and TRBJ2-7, is DTGVSQNPRHKITKRGQNVTFRCDPISEHNRLYWYRQTLGQGPEFLTYFQNEAQLEKSRLLSDRFSAERPKGSFSTLEIQRTEQGDSAMYLCASSLGGPAYEQYFGPGTRLTVT.

V usage is TRBV18 and J usage is TRBJ2-2; 8 nucleotides align to TRBD1. CDR1 is KGHSH and CDR2 is LQKENI in the germline V gene. J lost 0 bases, V lost 5 bases, and 5 bases had no gene match. The CDR3 consists of 16 residues. Here the CDR3 reads CASSGTGGPNTGELFF. In DNA form, the CDR3 reads TGTGCCAGCTCAGGCACAGGGGGACCGAACACCGGGGAGCTGTTTTTT. Full variable domain (rest looked up from reference TRBV18 and TRBJ2-2): NAGVMQNPRHLVRRRGQEARLRCSPMKGHSHVYWYRQLPEEGLKFMVYLQKENIIDESGMPKERFSAEFPKEGPSILRIQQVVRGDSAAYFCASSGTGGPNTGELFFGEGSRLTVL.

V usage is TRBV27 and J usage is TRBJ1-5; D not resolved. With 3 bases removed from V and 2 bases from J, the gap between germline ends came to 8 bases. Germline assignment: CDR1 MNHEY and CDR2 SMNVEV (reference sequence). The CDR3 runs to 14 residues. Here the CDR3 DNA reads TGTGCCAGCAGTTTTTCTACCGGCAATCAGCCCCAGCATTTT. It encodes CASSFSTGNQPQHF.

The genes are TRBV19 and TRBJ2-1, with D maybe TRBD1 (6 bases). Trimming removed 0 bases at V and 2 bases at J, with 14 bases between. CDR1 is LNHDA, CDR2 SQIVND, per germline (reference sequence). The CDR3 is 17 residues long. The CDR3 DNA reads as TGTGCCAGTAGTATAGAGCTAGGCAGGGGCCCCTACAATGAGCAGTTCTTC. Protein sequence: CASSIELGRGPYNEQFF.

The sample holds one count of this clone. The chain links TRBV5-1 to TRBJ2-7; no reliable D call. The V gene's germline CDR1 is SGHRS and CDR2 YFSETQ. Trimming took 4 bases from V and 0 from J, leaving 8 bases between them. This CDR3 region has 13 residues. The CDR3 sequence is CASSPSISYEQYF. The CDR3 DNA sequence: TGCGCCAGCAGCCCGAGCATCTCCTACGAGCAGTACTTC.

This chain links TRBV1 with TRBJ1-1; the D call TRBD1 from the table was never checked on the DNA. TRBV1 is a known pseudogene. The CDR3 length is 15 residues. The CDR3 loop reads CTSSRPGQGSTEAFF. CDR3 sequence (DNA): TGCACCAGCAGCCGACCTGGACAGGGATCTACTGAAGCTTTCTTT.

The rearrangement links TRBV9 to TRBJ1-3, with D possibly TRBD1 on 6 matching bases. Trimming shortened V by 0 bases and J by 0 bases, and 10 bases separated the two germline ends. From germline, CDR1 is SGDLS and CDR2 YYNGEE. The CDR3 runs 16 residues. The CDR3: CASSVAAGVSGNTIYF. The CDR3, as DNA: TGTGCCAGCAGCGTAGCGGCAGGGGTCTCTGGAAACACCATATATTTT.

J is TRBJ1-4 and V is TRBV2, with D unclear. The V end was cut by 5 bases, the J end by 8 bases, with 15 bases between. This CDR3 spans 14 amino acids. Germline loops: CDR1 SNHLY, CDR2 FYNNEI. In DNA form, the CDR3 reads TGTGCCAGCAGTTATTACACGAATACGGAAAAACTGTTTTTT. Its protein is CASSYYTNTEKLFF.

This clone is medium-sized. The J gene is TRBJ1-5, the V gene TRBV24-1, with 10 nucleotides matching TRBD1. Germline V gene sequence: CDR1 KGHDR, CDR2 SFDVKD. The J segment lost 6 bases and the V segment lost 0 bases, leaving 4 bases of the junction unmatched. The CDR3 consists of 16 residues. The CDR3 region has the DNA TGTGCCACCAGTGATTTGGGGGACAGGGGAGGTCAGCCCCAGCATTTT. Amino acids: CATSDLGDRGGQPQHF.

The chain recombines TRBV18 with TRBJ1-1; 7 nucleotides match TRBD1. Per the germline V gene, CDR1 is KGHSH and CDR2 is LQKENI. The CDR3 runs to 13 residues. Trimming cost V 3 bases and J 7 bases; bases outside gene matches: 5. Here the CDR3 DNA reads TGTGCCAGCTCACCCGGGACAGAATTTGAAGCTTTCTTT. It translates to CASSPGTEFEAFF.

The chain carries TRBV7-9 and TRBJ1-2, with a possible D match to TRBD1 (6 bases). Trimming removed 5 bases from V and 4 bases from J, with 11 bases in between. Looked up from germline, CDR1 is SEHNR and CDR2 is FQNEAQ (reference sequence). The CDR3 length is 13 residues. CDR3 amino acids: CASSRQASYGYTF. CDR3 sequence (DNA): TGTGCCAGCAGCCGACAGGCCTCCTATGGCTACACCTTC.

The J gene is TRBJ2-1, the V gene TRBV19, with TRBD1 matching 7 bases. Germline CDR1 and CDR2: LNHDA and SQIVND (reference sequence). V dropped 5 bases and J dropped 5; count of bases not matched to a gene: 12. The CDR3 covers 16 residues. The CDR3 region is CASSSRTGLVDNEQFF. DNA of the CDR3: TGTGCCAGTAGTTCCCGGACAGGTCTGGTGGACAATGAGCAGTTCTTC.

This chain links TRBV19 with TRBJ1-2; D possibly corresponds to TRBD1 (6 bases). V lost 5 bases and J lost 4, with 20 bases in between. The CDR3 is 16 residues long. Looked up from germline, CDR1 is LNHDA and CDR2 is SQIVND (reference sequence). As DNA, the CDR3 is TGTGCCAGTAGTCCGGGCCCGCCAGGGGTTAGCTATGGCTACACCTTC. It is translated as CASSPGPPGVSYGYTF.

The CDR3 bases are TGCGCCAGCAGTGAGTCAGGATCAGGGTTCGACTACGAGCAGTACTTC. Translation: CASSESGSGFDYEQYF. This chain links TRBV10-2 with TRBJ2-7; TRBD1 is a possible D gene (5 bases). Trimming removed 0 bases from V and 3 bases from J, with 15 bases in between. CDR3 length: 16 residues. Germline CDR1 reads WSHSY; CDR2 reads SAAADI.

This clone came up a few times. In the same sample, other DNA sequences code for this CDR3. The CDR3 sequence is CASSVEGVSGNTIYF. The DNA for the CDR3 is TGTGCCAGCAGCGTGGAAGGAGTCTCTGGAAACACCATATATTTT. The chain has TRBV9 and TRBJ1-3; D is unclear. CDR1 is SGDLS, CDR2 YYNGEE, per germline. With 2 bases removed from V and 0 bases from J, the gap between germline ends came to 9 bases. The CDR3 is 15 amino acids.

This clone was counted once. The chain links TRBV14 to TRBJ2-1; D is possibly TRBD2 (6 bases). Germline assignment: CDR1 SGHDN and CDR2 FVKESK. Trimming took off 5 bases at V and 6 bases at J, with 11 bases between the two ends. The CDR3 is made up of 13 amino acids. The CDR3 sequence is CASSARGSNEQFF. The CDR3 DNA reads as TGTGCCAGCAGCGCCCGGGGGTCCAATGAGCAGTTCTTC.

The chain couples TRBV5-1 to TRBJ2-3; no clear D. CDR1 and CDR2 (germline): SGHRS, YFSETQ. V was pared by 0 bases and J by 5 bases, with 7 bases between. This CDR3 contains 13 residues. The DNA for the CDR3 is TGCGCCAGCAGCTTGGGAGCCAAAGATACGCAGTATTTT. This translates into CASSLGAKDTQYF.

This clone was detected only once. This sequence joins TRBV19 and TRBJ2-3; TRBD2 matches at 8 bases. V was pared by 7 bases and J by 3 bases, with 6 bases of the junction left unmatched. Germline-derived CDR1 and CDR2 are LNHDA and SQIVND (reference sequence). This CDR3 contains 14 residues. CDR3 amino acids: CASTQAGVTDTQYF. DNA of the CDR3: TGTGCCAGTACCCAAGCGGGGGTGACAGATACGCAGTATTTT.

The chain combines TRBV19 with TRBJ1-1; D is uncertain. CDR3 length: 15 residues. Germline V CDR1 and CDR2: LNHDA, SQIVND (reference sequence). V lost 4 bases and J lost 1, with 13 bases in between. This CDR3 reads CASSRRALTNTEAFF. For the CDR3, the DNA is TGTGCCAGTAGTAGGAGGGCCCTCACGAACACTGAAGCTTTCTTT.

This clone came up once. This sequence joins TRBV5-6 and TRBJ1-2; 7 bases are a match to TRBD1. The V and J ends lost 0 bases and 2 bases, in that order; junction bases with no gene match: 13. This CDR3 is built from 18 residues. Looked up from germline, CDR1 is SGHDT and CDR2 is YYEEEE. CDR3 nucleotide sequence: TGTGCCAGCAGCTTGGCTAAGGGGGCAGGGAAGATGAACTATGGCTACACCTTC. This translates into CASSLAKGAGKMNYGYTF.

V is TRBV10-3 and J is TRBJ2-6, with TRBD1 matching over 7 bases. The CDR3 covers 18 residues. J lost 4 bases, V lost 3 bases, and 12 bases had no gene match. Germline V gives CDR1 ENHRY, CDR2 SYGVKD. For the CDR3, the DNA is TGTGCCATCAGTGAATACAGACAGGGAGACTCCGGGGCCAACGTCCTGACTTTC. It codes for CAISEYRQGDSGANVLTF.

The chain employs TRBV3-1 (or the pseudogene TRBV3-2) and TRBJ2-5; D not resolved. The CDR3 runs 14 residues. V lost 4 bases to trimming and J lost 1 base, with 10 bases between them. Germline V gives CDR1 LGHDT, CDR2 YNNKEL (reference sequence). The CDR3 coding sequence is TGTGCCAGCAGCCGCCAACAGTTCCAAGAGACCCAGTACTTC. Protein product: CASSRQQFQETQYF.

The CDR3, as DNA: TGTGCCAGCAGTTTACGGGGGGAGATATCGGCTTTCTTT. Translated, it gives CASSLRGEISAFF. This chain uses TRBV28 with TRBJ1-1, with D tentatively TRBD1 (5 bases). Between the trimmed V and J ends, which lost 2 bases and 11 bases, there was a span of 15 bases. This CDR3 spans 13 amino acids. Germline V CDR1 and CDR2: MDHEN, SYDVKM.

The rearrangement uses TRBV27 and TRBJ2-6; 12 nucleotides match TRBD1. CDR1 is MNHEY and CDR2 is SMNVEV in the germline V gene (reference sequence). The V segment lost 5 bases and the J segment 2 bases; nucleotides outside the gene matches: 7. The CDR3 contains 18 residues. The CDR3 sequence is CASSPRDRGPPGANVLTF. The CDR3 DNA sequence: TGTGCCAGCAGTCCACGGGACAGGGGGCCCCCTGGGGCCAACGTCCTGACTTTC.

The J gene is TRBJ2-7, the V gene TRBV29-1, with a tentative D call TRBD1 (7 bases). The CDR3 extends over 14 amino acids. V gave up 2 bases and J gave up 3 bases, with 14 bases separating them. Per the germline V gene, CDR1 is SQVTM and CDR2 is ANQGSEA. The CDR3 loop is CSVEYRRDSYEQYF. In DNA, the CDR3 is TGCAGCGTTGAATATCGGCGGGACAGCTACGAGCAGTACTTC.

This chain links TRBV25-1 with TRBJ1-5; 9 bases fit TRBD1. The CDR3 contains 15 residues. The trim removed 3 bases at V and 5 bases at J, leaving 5 bases unmatched. The V gene's germline CDR1 is MGHDK and CDR2 SYGVNS. CDR3 protein: CASSDPRQGDQPQHF. The CDR3, as DNA: TGTGCCAGCAGTGACCCTCGACAGGGGGATCAGCCCCAGCATTTT.